The 4 T cell receptor beta chains presented below share a single source sample, sequenced in a study of T cell clonotyping in hematopoietic cell transplantation. Indicated time point: recipient sample about 28 days before transplant, after cytoreduction. Using immunoSEQ multiplex PCR, the repertoire was profiled, and TCRdb retains in-frame clones only, with some absent. Of roughly 24,000 clones listed, approximately 80% are singletons. The starting material was peripheral blood mononuclear cells, obtained before stem cell transplant. The receptors were gathered from a woman aged 55 to 70 with acute myeloid leukemia. Some clones in this sample may be carry-over from other donors' samples.

The chain employs TRBV7-3 and TRBJ1-2; TRBD1 matches at 7 bases. Germline CDR1 is SGHTA and CDR2 is FQGTGA. The trim removed 4 bases at V and 4 bases at J, leaving 3 bases unmatched. The CDR3 spans 13 residues. Here the CDR3 DNA reads TGTGCCAGCAGCTACCGGGACAGCTATGGCTACACCTTC. Protein product: CASSYRDSYGYTF.

The chain combines TRBV6-5 with TRBJ2-7; 7 bases fit TRBD1. J lost 2 bases, V lost 6 bases, and 7 bases had no gene match. CDR1 and CDR2 (germline): MNHEY, SVGAGI. This CDR3 is built from 14 residues. The CDR3 DNA sequence: TGTGCCAGCAGCCGGGCCAGGGGGACCTACGAGCAGTACTTC. It yields the protein CASSRARGTYEQYF.

This clone was seen more than once but under ten times. The rearrangement uses TRBV4-1 and TRBJ1-1; D ambiguous. The germline V and J ends were trimmed by 3 bases and 1 base, with 12 bases remaining between them. CDR3 size: 15 residues. Germline loops: CDR1 MGHRA, CDR2 YSYEKL. The CDR3 DNA is TGCGCCAGCAGCCACTCGACCCGTGGGAACACTGAAGCTTTCTTT. It translates to CASSHSTRGNTEAFF.

This chain joins TRBV5-4 and TRBJ2-7; 11 positions match TRBD2. V trimming: 0 bases; J trimming: 12 bases; junction bases outside the gene matches: 11. There are 15 residues in the CDR3. CDR1 SGHNT and CDR2 YYREEE come from the germline V gene (reference sequence). The chain's CDR3 is CASSLGGLAGSGGYF. CDR3 nucleotides: TGTGCCAGCAGCTTGGGCGGACTAGCGGGTTCCGGGGGGTACTTC.